One and the same sample provided the 3 T cell receptor beta chains below, sequenced in a study of shared clonotypes between healthy human individuals. Sequenced by immunoSEQ multiplex PCR; TCRdb stores in-frame clones only, minus some. This sample carries 1,400,000 or so clones, approximately 98.5% of them seen once, and the ten largest clones take 0.36%. The sample taken for sequencing was naive CD4+ T cells sorted from blood. Subset defined: CD45RA+ positively selected. The source is a man younger than 40 in good health.

The V call is TRBV25-1, the J call TRBJ1-1; possibly TRBD1 for D (6 bases). Looked up from germline, CDR1 is MGHDK and CDR2 is SYGVNS. Trimming took off 6 bases at V and 3 bases at J, with 17 bases between the two ends. This CDR3 has 15 residues. This CDR3 is CASRNSGEGDTEAFF. The CDR3 DNA reads as TGTGCCAGCAGAAACTCAGGGGAAGGGGACACTGAAGCTTTCTTT.

The V call is TRBV18, the J call TRBJ2-7; 9 bases align to TRBD1. CDR1 and CDR2 (germline): KGHSH, LQKENI. V was clipped by 5 bases and J by 3 bases; unmatched bases: 5. The CDR3 sequence is 14 residues long. CDR3 DNA sequence: TGTGCCAGCTCAAAACAGGGGGCCGACTACGAGCAGTACTTC. This codes for CASSKQGADYEQYF.

The gene calls are TRBV19 and TRBJ2-2; 10 bases are shared with TRBD2. Germline values: CDR1 LNHDA, CDR2 SQIVND (reference sequence). The CDR3 is made up of 14 amino acids. The V gene end was trimmed by 8 bases and the J gene end by 4 bases; junction bases not matched to a gene: 4. This CDR3 is CASAGTSATGELFF. Written as DNA, the CDR3 is TGTGCCAGTGCCGGGACTAGCGCCACCGGGGAGCTGTTTTTT.